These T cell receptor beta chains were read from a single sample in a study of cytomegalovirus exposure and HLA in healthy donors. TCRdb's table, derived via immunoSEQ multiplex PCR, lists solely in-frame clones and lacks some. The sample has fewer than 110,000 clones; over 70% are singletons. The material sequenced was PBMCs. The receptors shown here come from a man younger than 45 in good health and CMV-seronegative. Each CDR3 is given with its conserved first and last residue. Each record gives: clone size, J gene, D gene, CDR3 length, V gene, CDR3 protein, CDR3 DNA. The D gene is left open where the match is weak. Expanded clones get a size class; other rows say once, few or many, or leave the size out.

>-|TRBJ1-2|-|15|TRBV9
CASSVRFTGEYGYTF
TGTGCCAGCAGCGTAAGGTTTACAGGAGAGTATGGCTACACCTTC
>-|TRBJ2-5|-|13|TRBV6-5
CASRSGGEETQYF
TGTGCCAGCAGGTCCGGGGGAGAAGAGACCCAGTACTTC
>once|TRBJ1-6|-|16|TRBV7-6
CASSPGGGRSNSPLHF
TGTGCCAGCAGCCCGGGGGGGGGCAGGAGTAATTCACCCCTCCACTTT
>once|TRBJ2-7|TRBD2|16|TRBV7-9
CASSPGTSGGAYEQYF
TGTGCCAGCAGCCCCGGGACTAGCGGGGGGGCTTACGAGCAGTACTTC
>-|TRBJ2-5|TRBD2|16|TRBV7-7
CASSVGTSGRVETQYF
TGTGCTAGCAGCGTCGGGACTAGCGGGAGGGTAGAGACCCAGTACTTC
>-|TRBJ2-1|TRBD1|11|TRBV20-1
CSRGRINEQFF
TGCAGTAGGGGGCGGATCAATGAGCAGTTCTTC
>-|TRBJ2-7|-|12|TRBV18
CASSRTDYEQYF
TGTGCCAGCTCACGGACAGATTACGAGCAGTACTTC
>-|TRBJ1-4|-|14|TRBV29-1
CSVAEGVTNEKLFF
TGCAGCGTTGCCGAGGGAGTAACTAATGAAAAACTGTTTTTT
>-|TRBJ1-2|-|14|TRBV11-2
CASSLDQGSFGYTF
TGTGCCAGCAGCTTAGATCAGGGCTCGTTTGGCTACACCTTC
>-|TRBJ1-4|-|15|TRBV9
CASTLGGGTSEKLFF
TGTGCCAGCACCCTAGGTGGGGGCACGAGTGAAAAACTGTTTTTT
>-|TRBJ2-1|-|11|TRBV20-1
CSASPGYEQFF
TGCAGTGCTAGCCCCGGGTATGAGCAGTTCTTC
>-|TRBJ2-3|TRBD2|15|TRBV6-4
CASSDASGGTDTQYF
TGTGCCAGCAGTGACGCGAGCGGGGGAACAGATACGCAGTATTTT
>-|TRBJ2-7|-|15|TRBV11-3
CASSLMEGASYEQYF
TGTGCCAGCAGCTTAATGGAGGGAGCCTCCTACGAGCAGTACTTC
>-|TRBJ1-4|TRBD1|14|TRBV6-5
CASSWGQGSEKLFF
TGTGCCAGCAGCTGGGGACAGGGTAGCGAAAAACTGTTTTTT
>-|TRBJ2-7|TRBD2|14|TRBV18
CASSPGTTSYEQYF
TGTGCCAGCTCACCCGGGACTACCTCCTACGAGCAGTACTTC
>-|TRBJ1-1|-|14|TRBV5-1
CASSSTDLNTEAFF
TGCGCCAGCAGCTCGACAGATTTGAACACTGAAGCTTTCTTT